Listed here are 18 T cell receptor beta chains from one sample, sequenced in a study of shared clonotypes between healthy human individuals. Only in-frame clones appear in the TCRdb table, and some are missing; sequencing was by immunoSEQ multiplex PCR. The repertoire consists of fewer than 400,000 clones, with under 80% occurring once and the leading ten covering about a tenth. Sequenced sample: memory CD4+ T cells sorted from blood. Subset in this sample: CD45RA-negative fraction. The receptors come from a man aged 25 to 40 in good health.

V gene TRBV19 combines with J gene TRBJ2-1; 9 bases are a match to TRBD1. In germline, CDR1 is LNHDA, CDR2 SQIVND (reference sequence). The CDR3 totals 15 residues. J gave up 7 bases and V 3 bases, and 7 bases lay outside the gene matches. CDR3 residues: CASSIGTGIGNEQFF. DNA of the CDR3: TGTGCCAGTAGTATTGGGACAGGGATCGGGAATGAGCAGTTCTTC.

On this clone: Other DNA sequences in the sample encode the same CDR3. The chain links TRBV27 to TRBJ1-2; perhaps TRBD1 as D (5 bases). The CDR3 covers 13 residues. Germline lookup yields CDR1 MNHEY and CDR2 SMNVEV (reference sequence). With 3 bases removed from V and 2 bases from J, the gap between germline ends came to 7 bases. This CDR3 is CASSFRGNYGYTF. The CDR3 DNA is TGTGCCAGCAGTTTTAGGGGAAACTATGGCTACACCTTC.

This chain links TRBV20-1 with TRBJ2-7; the D is unclear. The CDR3 covers 10 residues. Trimming shortened V by 3 bases and J by 7 bases, and 7 bases separated the two germline ends. Per germline, CDR1 DFQATT and CDR2 SNEGSKA (reference sequence). The CDR3 bases are TGCAGTGCTAGTTATCTTGAGCAGTACTTC. Translated: CSASYLEQYF.

The table lists this clone with a count of one. With only one base between it and a far larger clone, this is likely a read error. The chain employs TRBV28 and TRBJ1-5; D is uncertain. V lost 5 bases and J lost 4, with 6 bases in between. The V gene's germline CDR1 is MDHEN and CDR2 SYDVKM. The CDR3 has 12 residues. CDR3 in amino acids: CASSRNNQPQHF. For the CDR3, the DNA is TGTGCCAGCAGTCGGAATAATCAGCCCCAGCATTTT.

The chain links TRBV4-3 to TRBJ2-5; D possibly corresponds to TRBD1 (6 bases). This CDR3 contains 18 residues. Deletions cut 1 base from V and 1 base from J, with 19 bases between. Germline V gene lookup returns CDR1 LGHNA and CDR2 YSLEER. Here the CDR3 DNA reads TGCGCCAGCAGCCAAGGTCAGAGAAACAGGGAGTTCCAAGAGACCCAGTACTTC. Its protein is CASSQGQRNREFQETQYF.

The J gene is TRBJ1-5, the V gene TRBV10-3; 7 bases fit TRBD1. The CDR3 consists of 12 residues. CDR1 ENHRY and CDR2 SYGVKD come from the germline V gene. The J segment lost 4 bases and the V segment lost 10 bases, leaving 4 bases of the junction unmatched. CDR3 DNA: TGTGCCACTCGGACAGGTAATCAGCCCCAGCATTTT. Translating it yields CATRTGNQPQHF.

The rearrangement links TRBV5-5 to TRBJ2-1, with 13 bases lining up with TRBD2. The length of the CDR3 is 14 residues. Germline V CDR1 and CDR2: SGHKS, YYEKEE (reference sequence). J gave up 12 bases and V 2 bases, and 5 bases lay outside the gene matches. DNA of the CDR3: TGTGCCAGCAGCTTTACTAGCGGGAGGGGGAGGCAGTTCTTC. This translates into CASSFTSGRGRQFF.

The rearrangement uses TRBV6-5 and TRBJ1-5, with no clear D. Trimming took 0 bases from V and 11 from J, leaving 14 bases between them. In germline, CDR1 is MNHEY, CDR2 SVGAGI. The CDR3 contains 14 residues. DNA of the CDR3: TGTGCCAGCAGTTACTCGGGTAAAGGAAATTCCCAGCATTTT. Translation gives CASSYSGKGNSQHF.

The rearrangement joins TRBV21-1 to TRBJ2-1; the DNA was not compared with TRBD2, the D call given in the table. TRBV21-1 is reported as a pseudogene. CDR3 length: 17 residues. The CDR3 DNA reads TGTGCCAGCAGCACCTCCCAACTAGCGGGAAATTACAATGAGCAGTTCTTC. As protein: CASSTSQLAGNYNEQFF.

This chain connects TRBV5-5 to TRBJ1-1; 8 positions match TRBD1. The V gene end was trimmed by 0 bases and the J gene end by 1 base; junction bases not matched to a gene: 5. From germline, CDR1 is SGHKS and CDR2 YYEKEE (reference sequence). CDR3 size: 16 residues. CDR3 amino acids: CASSLVLGQGNTEAFF. As DNA, the CDR3 is TGTGCCAGCAGCTTGGTTCTCGGACAGGGGAACACTGAAGCTTTCTTT.

The chain couples TRBV18 to TRBJ1-3, with 8 bases that match TRBD1. J gave up 4 bases and V 4 bases, and 9 bases lay outside the gene matches. Germline V gene data show CDR1 as KGHSH and CDR2 as LQKENI. There are 16 residues in the CDR3. This chain's CDR3 is CASSQKMTGVGNTIYF. DNA of the CDR3: TGTGCCAGCTCACAAAAGATGACAGGGGTCGGAAACACCATATATTTT.

This clone has only a few counts. This chain joins TRBV10-3 and TRBJ1-2, with a tentative D call TRBD1 (6 bases). Germline values: CDR1 ENHRY, CDR2 SYGVKD. Deletions cut 7 bases from V and 8 bases from J, with 17 bases between. This CDR3 has 13 amino acids. Here the CDR3 reads CAITGAGVGGYTF. Here the CDR3 DNA reads TGTGCCATCACCGGGGCAGGGGTAGGGGGCTACACCTTC.

This clone was recorded once. The V and J genes are TRBV28 and TRBJ2-1; 12 nucleotides align to TRBD2. J lost 7 bases, V lost 6 bases, and 7 bases had no gene match. The CDR3 runs to 15 residues. CDR1 is MDHEN, CDR2 SYDVKM, per germline. The CDR3: CASSALAGGRNEQFF. The CDR3 nucleotides are TGTGCCAGCAGCGCTCTAGCGGGAGGGCGTAATGAGCAGTTCTTC.

The chain is built from TRBV7-2 and TRBJ2-4; 16 bases match TRBD2. The CDR3 is 16 residues long. Germline CDR1 SGHTA, CDR2 FQGNSA. The ends lost 5 bases at V and 6 bases at J; junction bases unmatched: 4. In DNA form, the CDR3 reads TGTGCCAGCAGCCTGGGACTAGCGGGAGGGGCAAACATTCAGTACTTC. Translated: CASSLGLAGGANIQYF.

The rearrangement links TRBV28 to TRBJ1-1; D gene unclear. The CDR3 totals 12 residues. Germline V gene lookup returns CDR1 MDHEN and CDR2 SYDVKM. CDR3 amino acids: CVVSRSISEAFF. In DNA form, the CDR3 reads TGTGTCGTCTCTCGTAGTATATCTGAAGCTTTCTTT.

The CDR3, as DNA: TGTGCCAGCAGTTACTTACTGAGCCAGCCCCAGCATTTT. It encodes CASSYLLSQPQHF. The chain carries TRBV6-5 and TRBJ1-5; D not certain. Trimming shortened V by 1 base and J by 7 bases, and 8 bases separated the two germline ends. In germline, CDR1 is MNHEY, CDR2 SVGAGI. This CDR3 is 13 amino acids long.

The V and J genes are TRBV5-5 and TRBJ2-7, with 7 bases aligning to TRBD2. This CDR3 comprises 15 residues. Germline V CDR1 and CDR2: SGHKS, YYEKEE (reference sequence). Germline trimming cut 2 bases from V and 1 base from J; bases unmatched to any gene: 6. The CDR3 region has the DNA TGTGCCAGCAGCTTATCGGGAGGATGGTCCTACGAGCAGTACTTC. It specifies CASSLSGGWSYEQYF.

The CDR3 protein is CASSEDLAGGRGIEQFF. DNA for the CDR3: TGTGCCAGCAGTGAAGATTTAGCGGGAGGGCGAGGTATTGAGCAGTTCTTC. V is TRBV6-1 and J is TRBJ2-1; 11 positions match TRBD2. The junction had 11 bases not matched to a gene; V was cut back by 1 base and J by 9 bases. In germline, CDR1 is MNHNS, CDR2 SASEGT. The CDR3 sequence is 17 residues long.